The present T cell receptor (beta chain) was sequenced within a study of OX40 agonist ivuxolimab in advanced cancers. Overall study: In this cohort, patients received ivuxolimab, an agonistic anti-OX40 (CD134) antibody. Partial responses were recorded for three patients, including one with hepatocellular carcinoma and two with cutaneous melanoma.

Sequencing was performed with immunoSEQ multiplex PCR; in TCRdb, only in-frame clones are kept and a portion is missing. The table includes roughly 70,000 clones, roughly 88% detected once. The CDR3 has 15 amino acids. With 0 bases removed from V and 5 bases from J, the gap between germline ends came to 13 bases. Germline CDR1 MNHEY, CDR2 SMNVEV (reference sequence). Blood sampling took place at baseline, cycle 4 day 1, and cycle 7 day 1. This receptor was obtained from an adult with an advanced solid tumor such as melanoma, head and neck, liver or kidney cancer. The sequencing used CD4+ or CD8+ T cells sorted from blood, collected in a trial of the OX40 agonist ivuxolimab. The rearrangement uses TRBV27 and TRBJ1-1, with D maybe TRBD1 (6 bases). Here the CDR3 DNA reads TGTGCCAGCAGTTTATCGTCTACAGGGAAAACTGAAGCTTTCTTT. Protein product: CASSLSSTGKTEAFF.